The text below deals with one TCR beta chain. This clone was counted a few times. Its antigen is still unknown. No base quality values were provided; no much bigger clone lies one nucleotide off. Healthy HIV-negative adults with no recently reported acute infections or vaccinations were included as donors. All donors were Caucasian adults living in Nashville, Tennessee, USA. CD4+ T cells were enriched through magnetic negative selection, after which naive cells were positively selected on CD45RA and the remaining negative fraction served as the memory subset. After blood collection by leukapheresis, PBMCs were isolated using Ficoll-Histopaque density gradient centrifugation and then cryopreserved in the vapor phase of liquid nitrogen. Analytical flow cytometry was used to check the purity and quantity of each magnetically sorted T cell population. Genomic DNA was isolated from each sorted fraction and quantified by UV absorbance on a Nanodrop 2000c.

CDR3 length: 14 amino acids, cysteine to phenylalanine. Solely the CDR3 DNA is kept, with 42 bases framed from the first base. Trimming takes 1 base off V and 5 bases off J; junction bases not matched to a gene: 4. CDR1 is given as SGHDN and CDR2 as FVKESK, both from the germline V gene. TCR CDR3 regions were amplified from genomic DNA by multiplex PCR using the deep immunoSEQ assay. Extracted genomic DNA from each cell subset was spread evenly across all wells of several immunoSEQ 96-well plates, with each plate serving as a replicate. For sorted subsets, each replicate PCR was loaded with 200 ng genomic DNA, equivalent to about 30,000 T cell genomes. Purified libraries were quantified with a Qubit 3.0 fluorometer, sized on a Bioanalyzer 2100, and re-quantified with the KAPA Library Quantification kit. A separate single-read 150-cycle Illumina NextSeq 550 flow cell was used to sequence each immunoSEQ 96-well plate. As for the authors' bioinformatics: The immunoSEQ output contained only junctional sequences without quality scores, so filtering could not match that applied to full-length reads. Sequences were annotated with PyIR, a Python wrapper for IgBLAST v1.9, using IMGT germline references to assign V/J genes and CDR3. Any read was removed if the V/J assignment was weak (E-value above 1e-6), the CDR3 was missing, or the read contained stop codons, out-of-frame junctions, or ambiguous translated residues. V3J clonotypes were defined as sequences sharing an identical inferred V gene, J gene, and CDR3 amino acid sequence. Percentage overlap between repertoires was computed as shared unique clonotypes divided by the size of the smaller repertoire. Richness of each repertoire was evaluated using RTK rarefaction, the Chao1 estimator, and Recon v2.1 estimates of unobserved clonotypes. For all TCRbeta clonotypes obtained by the gDNA method from several donors, generation probabilities were computed with OLGA. This immuneACCESS table, as held by TCRdb, lists in-frame sequences with V and J called but not all clones. Of the missing ones, under half trace to an unresolved V gene in checked studies; the others have no known cause. The V and J calls and clone size are taken from that table; D and trimming were inferred from the DNA. The sample table holds just under 350,000 clones, of which more than 60% were seen once. Jointly, the top ten make up over 9.5% of the sample.

This entry belongs to a study of shared clonotypes between healthy human individuals (dated by TCRdb to the early 2020s). Concerning the study at large: A few men and two women, aged 18 to 49 years, made up the cohort. For each donor, three plates each were used for CD4 naive and CD4 memory, two plates were used for CD8 naive, and one plate was used for CD8 memory. Blood TCR repertoires of five healthy adults were deeply sequenced to estimate repertoire size and the extent of clonotype sharing between individuals. Each donor's leukapheresis produced roughly between roughly 0.9 and 8.9 billion PBMCs. Different laboratories and diverse techniques were used to prepare libraries and sequence TCR repertoires, to increase sequencing depth and limit assay-specific biases.

Overall study outcomes, separate from this receptor: Naive subsets generally had larger estimated clonotype richness than memory subsets did. Higher generation probabilities were observed for clonotypes shared by all four sorted-subset donors than for non-shared clonotypes. Incomplete sequencing was indicated by rarefaction of sorted-subset datasets, despite the large sequencing depth. The genetic and exposure-history diversity represented was limited by the small number of donors. Pairwise subsampling indicated that sequencing depth was expected to affect the degree of clonotype sharing among donors. Sampling was limited to blood, and TCR repertoires in tissue likely differ from TCR repertoires in blood. Across a handful of donors, 5% to 6% of naive CD4, around 3.3% of naive CD8, 2% to 2.5% of memory CD4, and roughly 0.4% of memory CD8 clonotypes were shared.

Sample: memory CD4+ T cells sorted from blood. What this sample's cell subset or site label stands for: CD45RA-negative fraction. This receptor was identified in a man younger than 45 in good health. In this chain, TRBV14 is recombined with TRBJ1-2; 7 of the junction bases match TRBD1. Here is the DNA: TGTGCCAGCAGCCAAGCGCTGACAGGGTATGGCTACACCTTC. Its protein product is CASSQALTGYGYTF.